The next 9 T cell receptor beta chains were all read from a single sample in a study of T cell clonality in common variable immunodeficiency. TCRdb's copy holds only in-frame clones and misses some; the assay was immunoSEQ multiplex PCR. The sample was found to contain over 35,000 clones, and every one recurs. Sequencing was carried out using peripheral blood mononuclear cells. The receptor set was obtained from a person between 18 and 75 years old in good health.

There are many counts of this clone. The missing CDR3 end, 3 residues past where the read stops, is filled in from the germline J gene. The chain couples TRBV5-4 to TRBJ2-7; 9 nucleotides align to TRBD2. J was trimmed by 3 bases and V by 1 base; bases with no gene match: 5. Germline loops: CDR1 SGHNT, CDR2 YYREEE (reference sequence). The CDR3 loop spans 15 amino acids. The CDR3 sequence: CASSLRAGGNYEQYF. The DNA read from the CDR3 is TGTGCCAGCAGCTTGAGAGCGGGAGGTAACTACGAG.

As for this clone: The read gets to within 3 residues of the CDR3 end, and the germline J gene fills in the rest. This chain joins TRBV5-4 and TRBJ2-1; D remains ambiguous. This CDR3 is built from 13 residues. Germline V gene sequence: CDR1 SGHNT, CDR2 YYREEE (reference sequence). The ends were cut back, 1 base at V and 5 bases at J, with 7 bases in the middle. CDR3 protein: CASSLSLDNEQFF. The part of the CDR3 DNA that was read is TGTGCCAGCAGCTTGTCCCTAGACAATGAG.

A remark on this clone: This may come from a read error, since a much larger clone is one base off. CDR3 amino acids: CAVRSPGQGTYEQYF. The CDR3 DNA, read in part, is TGTGCCGTCAGAAGCCCGGGACAGGGGACTTACGAG. This chain connects TRBV10-3 to TRBJ2-7; 10 bases match TRBD1. The CDR3 end falls 3 residues outside the read, so it is completed with the germline J gene. Germline lookup yields CDR1 ENHRY and CDR2 SYGVKD. The CDR3 covers 15 residues.

In its sample, this clone was seen many times. Partial CDR3 DNA: TGTGCCAGCAGCCCAGCAGGGATAAGAGAGACC. Its translation: CASSPAGIRET. The whole CDR3 is CASSPAGIRETQYF. J is TRBJ2-5 and V is TRBV9, with D perhaps matching TRBD1 (5 bases). The read terminates 3 residues ahead of where the CDR3 ends, so the germline J gene completes it. Deletions cut 4 bases from V and 4 bases from J, with 14 bases between. This CDR3 comprises 14 residues. Germline V gives CDR1 SGDLS, CDR2 YYNGEE.

This clone was observed at least ten times. Read sequence stops 3 residues before the CDR3 end, and the germline J gene provides the missing end. The chain links TRBV7-9 to TRBJ1-3, with 7 bases matching TRBD1. CDR1 and CDR2 (germline): SEHNR, FQNEAQ (reference sequence). J gave up 3 bases and V 0 bases, and 2 bases lay outside the gene matches. The CDR3 covers 15 residues. The sequenced part of the CDR3 DNA is TGTGCCAGCAGCTTAGCAGGGGGCAATGGAAACACC. This gives the protein CASSLAGGNGNT. The full CDR3 reads CASSLAGGNGNTIYF.

This clone was detected ten times or more. The read is 3 residues too short to cover the CDR3 end, so that end is filled in from the germline J gene. The gene calls are TRBV4-2 and TRBJ1-1; a possible D gene is TRBD1 (5 bases). CDR3 length equals 11 residues. CDR1 and CDR2 from the germline V gene are LGHNA and YNFKEQ. The DNA read from the CDR3 is TGTGCCAGCAGCCCGGGGGTAGAA. Amino acid sequence: CASSPGVE. The CDR3 in its entirety is CASSPGVEAFF.

Ten or more counts support this clone. The DNA ends 3 residues before the CDR3 does, and the rest of the CDR3 is filled in from the germline J gene. J is TRBJ1-5 and V is TRBV28, with 7 positions matching TRBD1. The J segment lost 7 bases and the V segment lost 5 bases, leaving 14 bases of the junction unmatched. Germline loops: CDR1 MDHEN, CDR2 SYDVKM. This CDR3 has 16 amino acids. The chain's CDR3 is CASSVSTDRARQPQHF. The part of the CDR3 DNA that was read is TGTGCCAGCAGTGTCTCCACAGACAGGGCCCGACAGCCC.

About this clone: The read ends 3 residues early relative to the CDR3; the germline J gene fills the gap. The V call is TRBV2, the J call TRBJ1-2, with a tentative D call TRBD1 (6 bases). The CDR3 runs to 13 residues. Germline CDR1 and CDR2: SNHLY and FYNNEI. The CDR3 bases that were read are TGTGCCAGCAACCTAAAATGGACAGTCGAC. Its protein is CASNLKWTVD. The whole CDR3 is CASNLKWTVDYTF.

There are many counts of this clone. The read ends 3 residues shy of where the CDR3 ends; the end is completed using the germline J gene. The genes are TRBV10-3 and TRBJ2-5; D is perhaps TRBD2 (5 bases). V lost 3 bases, J lost 5 bases, and 7 bases lay in between. CDR1 is ENHRY, CDR2 SYGVKD, per germline. This CDR3 spans 12 amino acids. The chain's CDR3 is CAISDSGETQYF. Incomplete CDR3 DNA: TGTGCCATCAGTGACTCGGGGGAGACC.